This T cell receptor beta chain was found in a study of blood T cell repertoires in COVID-19. The V gene end was trimmed by 3 bases and the J gene end by 0 bases; junction bases not matched to a gene: 4. Germline lookup yields CDR1 MNHEY and CDR2 SMNVEV (reference sequence). This CDR3 is 17 amino acids long. Assay used: immunoSEQ multiplex PCR; TCRdb lists only in-frame clones, some missing. In the table there are approximately 46,000 clones, 73% of which are singletons. The chain is built from TRBV27 and TRBJ2-7; 14 nucleotides line up with TRBD2. The receptor comes from an older man with acute or convalescent COVID-19. The sequencing sample was made of peripheral blood. CDR3 protein: CASSLGGLAGGSYEQYF. The DNA of the CDR3 is TGTGCCAGCAGTTTGGGAGGACTAGCGGGAGGCTCCTACGAGCAGTACTTC.